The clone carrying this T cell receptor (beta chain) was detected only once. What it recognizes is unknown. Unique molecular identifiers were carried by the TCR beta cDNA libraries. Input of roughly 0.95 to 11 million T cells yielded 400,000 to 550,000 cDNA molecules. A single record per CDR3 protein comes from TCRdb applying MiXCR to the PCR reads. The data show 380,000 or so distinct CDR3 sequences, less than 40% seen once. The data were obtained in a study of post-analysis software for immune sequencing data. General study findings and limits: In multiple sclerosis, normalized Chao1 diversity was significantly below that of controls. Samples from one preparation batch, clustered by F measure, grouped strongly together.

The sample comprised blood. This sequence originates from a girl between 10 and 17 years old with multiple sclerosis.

The CDR3 DNA reads TGCAGTGCTAGTATGGGCAGGGTAAAGACAGATACGCAGTATTTT. Translation: CSASMGRVKTDTQYF. The rearrangement links TRBV20-1 to TRBJ2-3, with D perhaps matching TRBD1 (5 bases). The CDR3 has 15 residues. The germline gives CDR1 DFQATT, CDR2 SNEGSKA (reference sequence). V was pared by 3 bases and J by 3 bases, with 16 bases between.